Listed below are T cell receptor beta chains from one sample, sequenced in a study of cytomegalovirus exposure and HLA in healthy donors. Here immunoSEQ multiplex PCR was the method, and the copy in TCRdb shows in-frame clones only, minus some. The top ten hold roughly 10% of the sample, which has fewer than 40,000 clones, roughly 89% seen once. Specimen: PBMCs. Every receptor here comes from a woman aged 40 to 50 in good health and CMV-seropositive. Both conserved end residues are part of each CDR3. Fields, in order: CDR3 DNA, CDR3 protein, V gene, clone size, J gene, D gene. D genes are given only for firm matches. A clone size is listed for some rows: how often the clone was seen (once, few, many), or a class if it is expanded.

TGTGCCAGTAGTGGGACAGGGGTTAAGGGCTATGGCTACACCTTC | CASSGTGVKGYGYTF | TRBV19 | - | TRBJ1-2 | TRBD1
TGTGCCAGCAGCCAAGAGCGGGGGTTTACTTACCATGAGCAGTTCTTC | CASSQERGFTYHEQFF | TRBV4-2 | - | TRBJ2-1 | TRBD2
TGTGCCAGCAGCTTCGGATCGGGGGGAGAAGGCTACACCTTC | CASSFGSGGEGYTF | TRBV7-2 | - | TRBJ1-2 | -
TGTGCCAGTAGTATCGGGGACAGGGGAGTCGCTTTCTTT | CASSIGDRGVAFF | TRBV19 | - | TRBJ1-1 | TRBD1
TGTGCCGGATCCGGGACTATCTACGAGCAGTACTTC | CAGSGTIYEQYF | TRBV2 | once | TRBJ2-7 | TRBD2
TGTGCCAGCAGTGAAGCCCACAGATATAATTCACCCCTCCACTTT | CASSEAHRYNSPLHF | TRBV2 | once | TRBJ1-6 | -
TGTGCCAGCAGCTCCCCCGGGTCCGGGATGTATGGCTACACCTTC | CASSSPGSGMYGYTF | TRBV5-8 | - | TRBJ1-2 | -
TGTGCCATCAGTGACGGGGAGACAGGGATGAACACTGAAGCTTTCTTT | CAISDGETGMNTEAFF | TRBV10-3 | - | TRBJ1-1 | TRBD1
TGTGCCAGCAGCCCGGGACTGAGCCGCGAGCAGTACTTC | CASSPGLSREQYF | TRBV7-2 | - | TRBJ2-7 | -
TGTGCCAGCAGCGTAGGACTAGCGGGGAACTACGAGCAGTACTTC | CASSVGLAGNYEQYF | TRBV7-9 | - | TRBJ2-7 | TRBD2
TGTGCCACCCTGTGGGGGGTGAACACTGAAGCTTTCTTT | CATLWGVNTEAFF | TRBV6-6 | - | TRBJ1-1 | -
TGTGCCAGCAGTCCCGGGACAGGTACTGATCAGCCCCAGCATTTT | CASSPGTGTDQPQHF | TRBV27 | once | TRBJ1-5 | TRBD1
TGTGCCAGCAGCCCGGACCCCTCCGGGGACAATGAGCAGTTCTTC | CASSPDPSGDNEQFF | TRBV5-8 | few | TRBJ2-1 | -
TGTGCCAGTAGTTCGACTAGCGGGGCGGCAGATACGCAGTATTTT | CASSSTSGAADTQYF | TRBV19 | - | TRBJ2-3 | TRBD2
TGCGCCAGCAGCCAACTAGCACCTAGGGGGCTGGTAGGAGATACGCAGTATTTT | CASSQLAPRGLVGDTQYF | TRBV4-1 | - | TRBJ2-3 | TRBD1
TGTGCCAGCAGGAAGACAGGGGCCGTCGATGAGCAGTTCTTC | CASRKTGAVDEQFF | TRBV6-4 | - | TRBJ2-1 | TRBD1
TGTGCCAGCAGGGCATCGGGAACTCAAGAGACCCAGTACTTC | CASRASGTQETQYF | TRBV6-1 | - | TRBJ2-5 | -
TGTGCCAGCAGCTTGGATGCGGGGTCTGGGGCCAACGTCCTGACTTTC | CASSLDAGSGANVLTF | TRBV5-5 | - | TRBJ2-6 | -
TGTGCCAGCAGTTCCCCGGCCCGGGGCACAGATACGCAGTATTTT | CASSSPARGTDTQYF | TRBV6-5 | once | TRBJ2-3 | -
TGTGCCAGCAGCTTTGCCGGGACAGGGATATCCTATGGCTACACCTTC | CASSFAGTGISYGYTF | TRBV7-9 | - | TRBJ1-2 | TRBD1
TGTGCCAGCAGTTTCCTAGGGGGCAACAACGAGCAGTACTTC | CASSFLGGNNEQYF | TRBV27 | - | TRBJ2-7 | TRBD1
TGTGCCAGCAGCGGACGGGGGGTTAGCACAGATACGCAGTATTTT | CASSGRGVSTDTQYF | TRBV7-6 | - | TRBJ2-3 | TRBD2
TGTGCCACCAGCAGAGGGCCACACCAGGGGTCTGGAAACACCATATATTTT | CATSRGPHQGSGNTIYF | TRBV15 | - | TRBJ1-3 | -
TGTGCCAGCAGCTTGGCCGCAGGAACCTATGGCTACACCTTC | CASSLAAGTYGYTF | TRBV5-8 | - | TRBJ1-2 | -
TGTGCCAGCAGTTCCGGGACAGTAAACATTCAGTACTTC | CASSSGTVNIQYF | TRBV28 | - | TRBJ2-4 | TRBD1
TGCGCCAGCAGCCAGTTCGGACAGGGTGAACCCCTCCACTTT | CASSQFGQGEPLHF | TRBV5-8 | few | TRBJ1-6 | TRBD1
TGTGCCAGCAGCTTAGAGGCCCTTCAAGAGACCCAGTACTTC | CASSLEALQETQYF | TRBV11-2 | few | TRBJ2-5 | -
TGTGCCTGGAGTGGGGCGGGGGATGAAGCTTTCTTT | CAWSGAGDEAFF | TRBV30 | - | TRBJ1-1 | -
TGTGCCAGCAGTCCAGCGGGCACTGAAGCTTTCTTT | CASSPAGTEAFF | TRBV6-5 | - | TRBJ1-1 | -
TGTGCCAGCAGCCCATCGACCTCTAGCGCTTTCTTT | CASSPSTSSAFF | TRBV28 | - | TRBJ1-1 | -
TGTGCCAGCAGCTGGGGGGGCAGGGAAGATTCACCCCTCCACTTT | CASSWGGREDSPLHF | TRBV7-9 | - | TRBJ1-6 | -
TGTGCCAGCAGCGCGTGGACTAGCGGGGGGGGCAATGAGCAGTTCTTC | CASSAWTSGGGNEQFF | TRBV7-8 | - | TRBJ2-1 | TRBD2
TGTGCCAGCAGCTCTGGACAGGGGGTCTACGAGCAGTACTTC | CASSSGQGVYEQYF | TRBV7-6 | - | TRBJ2-7 | TRBD1
TGTGCCAGCAGCACAGGGGCAGAAGAGACCCAGTACTTC | CASSTGAEETQYF | TRBV6-4 | - | TRBJ2-5 | TRBD1
TGTGCCAGCAGCATACACGGGACAGGGGGCCCCGGGGAGCTGTTTTTT | CASSIHGTGGPGELFF | TRBV7-2 | - | TRBJ2-2 | TRBD1
TGTGCCAGCAGTCTCCCGGGACAGTCAAATGAAAAACTGTTTTTT | CASSLPGQSNEKLFF | TRBV28 | - | TRBJ1-4 | TRBD1
TGTGCCAGCACCATTGGGGGGGGCCAGCCCCAGCATTTT | CASTIGGGQPQHF | TRBV5-6 | once | TRBJ1-5 | -
TGTGCCAGCAGGGAAACCGGGGGGACTAGCTCCTACGAGCAGTACTTC | CASRETGGTSSYEQYF | TRBV27 | - | TRBJ2-7 | TRBD2
TGTGCCGGGGGGAAACAGGGGTTAGCGGAAAAACTGTTTTTT | CAGGKQGLAEKLFF | TRBV2 | once | TRBJ1-4 | TRBD1
TGTGCCAGCAGCGAGGGACAGACGAACACCGGGGAGCTGTTTTTT | CASSEGQTNTGELFF | TRBV9 | - | TRBJ2-2 | TRBD1
TGCAGCGTTGAAGCCAGAGGGACAGGGGAAATTGCTTTCTTT | CSVEARGTGEIAFF | TRBV29-1 | - | TRBJ1-1 | TRBD1
TGTGCCAGCAGCCCCGGGACAGCGAACACTGAAGCTTTCTTT | CASSPGTANTEAFF | TRBV11-2 | - | TRBJ1-1 | TRBD1
TGCGCCAGCAGCTTTCAGGGTTCGGACACCGGGGAGCTGTTTTTT | CASSFQGSDTGELFF | TRBV5-1 | - | TRBJ2-2 | -
TGTGCCAGCCTCCAGGACAGTTTTAACTATGGCTACACCTTC | CASLQDSFNYGYTF | TRBV7-9 | - | TRBJ1-2 | -
TGTGCCAGCTCACCCGGACTAGTCTCCGAGCAGTACTTC | CASSPGLVSEQYF | TRBV18 | - | TRBJ2-7 | TRBD2
TGTGCCAGCCGGGACACCCATTTCTCTGGAAACACCATATATTTT | CASRDTHFSGNTIYF | TRBV6-1 | - | TRBJ1-3 | -
TGTGCCAGCAGTGAACAGGGGGGTACTGAAGCTTTCTTT | CASSEQGGTEAFF | TRBV6-4 | - | TRBJ1-1 | TRBD1